This T cell receptor (beta chain) was sequenced for a study of PD-1 blockade in mismatch repair-deficient tumors. Study-level results: Tumor-resident clones, often undetectable pretreatment in blood, expanded then contracted after pembrolizumab.

Clones were read by immunoSEQ multiplex PCR, and TCRdb kept only the in-frame ones, dropping some. The sample records about 9,400 clones, around 85% being singletons. The CDR3 extends over 16 amino acids. Trimming cost V 2 bases and J 4 bases, with 18 bases left between them. Germline V lookup: CDR1 MNHEY, CDR2 SMNVEV (reference sequence). This clone came up once. Its antigen is as yet unknown. This receptor was identified in an adult with mismatch repair-deficient cancer. This sample comprised PBMCs, obtained approximately 49 weeks after starting pembrolizumab. The chain has TRBV27 and TRBJ2-7, with D possibly TRBD1 on 6 matching bases. This CDR3 is CASSLSASGTFYEQYF. The CDR3 DNA reads as TGTGCCAGCAGTTTAAGTGCAAGTGGGACATTTTACGAGCAGTACTTC.